What follows describes a single T cell receptor beta chain. The antigen it binds to is not known. Per-nucleotide qualities are absent, and no much larger clonotype sits a single base away. The library was prepared using the immunoSEQ multiplex PCR assay. The original methods were these. A statistical classification framework was built to diagnose cytomegalovirus status from the catalog of TCR beta chain sequences. TCRdb holds this immuneACCESS table with in-frame rearrangements only. Some clones are missing; in checked studies, unresolved V genes explain under half, and the rest has no known cause. V and J calls plus clone size are reproduced from that table; the DNA served to infer D and trimming. Here the sample has about 130,000 clones; 94% occur a single time. The top ten clones comprise 1.5% to 2% of the sample. The sample comes from a study of cytomegalovirus exposure and HLA in healthy donors (dated by TCRdb to about 2017). At the level of the whole study: A later analysis indicated that the 95 to 150 validation repertoires were generated on the platform also employed for the approximately 700 repertoires of the first cohort. The study aimed to test whether signatures of past pathogen exposure could be identified by cataloging public T cell receptors. A separate validation cohort of roughly 110 different subjects was used in addition to the roughly 700-subject first cohort. To predict cytomegalovirus infection status, the study combined high-throughput TCR immunosequencing, statistical association of individual TCRs with disease status, and machine learning.

The investigation overall reported the following: According to the authors, the approach could potentially be generalized to other disease states and immunological phenotypes. Most TCR sequences were seen in very few donors, while some public TCRs were found in many individuals. Cytomegalovirus status was reported to be diagnosed by the classifier with high specificity and sensitivity in both the original and validation cohorts. The study listed 170 or so TCR beta chains as associated with cytomegalovirus. All 120 or so repertoires were used to score co-occurrence in the validation cohort in a later analysis, because that analysis had no HLA typing for the cohort. In vitro tests confirmed that a few of the cytomegalovirus-associated TCR beta chains recognize cytomegalovirus antigens. Subsequent analysis determined that TCRs grouped into clusters in the first cohort also showed a tendency toward co-occurrence across the 120 or so validation repertoires, and roughly 94% of cluster scores exceeded 0.

Spanning cysteine to phenylalanine, the CDR3 consists of 15 amino acids. Only the CDR3 part of the read is kept: 45 bases, read in frame from the first base. From the germline V gene (reference sequence), CDR1 is GTSNPN and CDR2 is SVGIG. Trimming at the junction amounts to 4 bases on V and 2 bases on J, and the germline ends lie 18 bases apart. Separate from the approximately 700-subject first cohort, the validation cohort of 120 subjects was the group to which the donors belonged. The TCR was taken from a man aged 18 to 29 in good health and CMV-seropositive. Rearrangement joined TRBV30 to TRBJ2-7; no D gene can be assigned with confidence. What was sequenced was PBMCs. The DNA is TGTGCCTGGACCGCTACGCATACTTATCCCTACGAGCAGTACTTC. This gives the protein CAWTATHTYPYEQYF.